This T cell receptor beta chain was identified in a study of blood T cell repertoires in COVID-19. Clones were read by immunoSEQ multiplex PCR, and TCRdb kept only the in-frame ones, dropping some. The sample shows around 390,000 clones, about 87% of them seen only once. CDR1 and CDR2 from the germline V gene are KGHDR and SFDVKD. The V and J ends lost 4 bases and 5 bases respectively, with 11 bases between them. The CDR3 has 14 residues. The clonotype was recovered from a woman between 50 and 59 years old who had recovered from COVID-19. The rearrangement uses TRBV24-1 and TRBJ2-1; weak D call: TRBD2 (5 bases). The sequencing input was PBMCs or T cells enriched from blood (not recorded which). CDR3 coding DNA: TGTGCCACCAGTGACGCAGCCGGGAACAATGAGCAGTTCTTC. Protein: CATSDAAGNNEQFF.